This is a list of T cell receptor beta chains from one sample in a study of T cells after yellow fever vaccination. TCRdb independently ran MiXCR on the 5' RACE reads; one entry per CDR3 protein. The sample contains 450,000 to 650,000 distinct CDR3 sequences, roughly 14% of which appear only once. The sample consisted of PBMCs, taken on the day of the yellow fever booster vaccination. These receptors were obtained from a man under 40 who received the YFV17D yellow fever vaccine. The CDR3 runs from the conserved cysteine through the conserved F or W. A D gene is named only where the DNA matches it firmly. A row's size may be missing; if present it is once, few, many or a size class.

DNA: TGTGCCAGCAGCGTATACGTCCCGGGACGGTCGACTAGCGGGAGATCATACAATGAGCAGTTCTTC; CDR3: CASSVYVPGRSTSGRSYNEQFF; size: NA; D: TRBD2; J: TRBJ2-1; V: TRBV7-3
DNA: TGCAGTGCAGAGAGTAGTAGTATGGGCTACAATGAGCAGTTCTTC; CDR3: CSAESSSMGYNEQFF; size: few; D: NA; J: TRBJ2-1; V: TRBV20-1
DNA: TGTGCCATCAGTCCCTCCTCTGGGACAGGGCCACCTAACTATGGCTACACCTTC; CDR3: CAISPSSGTGPPNYGYTF; size: few; D: TRBD1; J: TRBJ1-2; V: TRBV10-3
DNA: TGTGCCAGCTCACCGTCTTCACAGGGTAATGGCTACACCTTC; CDR3: CASSPSSQGNGYTF; size: few; D: NA; J: TRBJ1-2; V: TRBV18
DNA: TGCAGCGCCACCGGGACAGATACCTACAATGAGCAGTTCTTC; CDR3: CSATGTDTYNEQFF; size: few; D: TRBD1; J: TRBJ2-1; V: TRBV29-1
DNA: TGTGCCACCAGCCCGGGACAGGCGGTCTATGGCTACACCTTC; CDR3: CATSPGQAVYGYTF; size: few; D: TRBD1; J: TRBJ1-2; V: TRBV24-1
DNA: TGCGTCCCCGGGGGCGAGGCGAACACTGAAGCTTTCTTT; CDR3: CVPGGEANTEAFF; size: few; D: NA; J: TRBJ1-1; V: TRBV20-1
DNA: TGCAGCGCCCAGGGGGGGACTAATCAGCCCCAGCATTTT; CDR3: CSAQGGTNQPQHF; size: NA; D: TRBD1; J: TRBJ1-5; V: TRBV29-1
DNA: TGTGCCAGCAGCTTGGGGACAGGGGGAACTCTAGCCAAAAACATTCAGTACTTC; CDR3: CASSLGTGGTLAKNIQYF; size: NA; D: TRBD1; J: TRBJ2-4; V: TRBV11-1
DNA: TGCGCCAGCAGCTATAGCGGTCCCACAGATACGCAGTATTTT; CDR3: CASSYSGPTDTQYF; size: many; D: NA; J: TRBJ2-3; V: TRBV6-5
DNA: TGTGCCAGCAGCGTGACGGGGGACAGGGTCACGCAGTATTTT; CDR3: CASSVTGDRVTQYF; size: few; D: TRBD1; J: TRBJ2-3; V: TRBV9
DNA: TGTGCCAGCCGTGGTGGCGCCACCTACGAGCAGTACTTC; CDR3: CASRGGATYEQYF; size: few; D: NA; J: TRBJ2-7; V: TRBV7-8
DNA: TGTGCCAGCAGCTTGTCGAGCTCAACTAATGAAAAACTGTTTTTT; CDR3: CASSLSSSTNEKLFF; size: few; D: NA; J: TRBJ1-4; V: TRBV5-4
DNA: TGCAGCGTTGAAGTCCCTCAGGGGGCTTTCTTT; CDR3: CSVEVPQGAFF; size: few; D: NA; J: TRBJ1-1; V: TRBV29-1
DNA: TGCGCCAGCAGCCAAGACCAAGGGATCTCTGGAAACACCATATATTTT; CDR3: CASSQDQGISGNTIYF; size: NA; D: NA; J: TRBJ1-3; V: TRBV4-3
DNA: TGTGCCAGCTCACCAGGGGCCGCCCAGGGCTACACCTTC; CDR3: CASSPGAAQGYTF; size: NA; D: NA; J: TRBJ1-2; V: TRBV18
DNA: TGTGCCAGCAGCGTAGGGGGACAGGGCGCACCCCTCCACTTT; CDR3: CASSVGGQGAPLHF; size: NA; D: TRBD1; J: TRBJ1-6; V: TRBV9
DNA: TGTGCCAGCCTTGAAGGAACCGGGGAGCTGTTTTTT; CDR3: CASLEGTGELFF; size: NA; D: NA; J: TRBJ2-2; V: TRBV12-3/TRBV12-4
DNA: TGTGCAAGCCCCACTAGCGGGAGGGCGAAGAATGAGCAGTTCTTC; CDR3: CASPTSGRAKNEQFF; size: few; D: NA; J: TRBJ2-1; V: TRBV12-2
DNA: TGTGCCAGCGGCGACGAGGGGGCCTCCTACAATGAGCAGTTCTTC; CDR3: CASGDEGASYNEQFF; size: NA; D: TRBD1; J: TRBJ2-1; V: TRBV5-5
DNA: TGTGCCAGCAGCCCCGGCCCCGGACTAGCGGGAGAGGCGCAGACCCAGTACTTC; CDR3: CASSPGPGLAGEAQTQYF; size: NA; D: TRBD2; J: TRBJ2-5; V: TRBV11-2
DNA: TGTGCCAGCACACGCGGAAGGGAAGAGACCCAGTACTTC; CDR3: CASTRGREETQYF; size: NA; D: NA; J: TRBJ2-5; V: TRBV6-6
DNA: TGTGCCACCACCTCGGGACTAGCGGGAGACGAGGGGTACTTC; CDR3: CATTSGLAGDEGYF; size: many; D: TRBD2; J: TRBJ2-7; V: TRBV6-5
DNA: TGTGCCAGCAGTTCCGGACAGGGGGGCTACGAGCAGTACTTC; CDR3: CASSSGQGGYEQYF; size: many; D: TRBD1; J: TRBJ2-7; V: TRBV7-6
DNA: TGTGCCTGGAGTGTAGGGGACTCAACTTACGAGCAGTACTTC; CDR3: CAWSVGDSTYEQYF; size: few; D: NA; J: TRBJ2-7; V: TRBV30
DNA: TGCAGCGTTTTGAACAGGGTGGATGAAAAACTGTTTTTT; CDR3: CSVLNRVDEKLFF; size: NA; D: NA; J: TRBJ1-4; V: TRBV29-1
DNA: TGTGCCAGCAGCGCCCGGGACTCAAGTTTAGCCAAAAACATTCAGTACTTC; CDR3: CASSARDSSLAKNIQYF; size: NA; D: NA; J: TRBJ2-4; V: TRBV14
DNA: TGTGCCCTCCTGGGACGAAGGCCCTACGAGCAGTACTTC; CDR3: CALLGRRPYEQYF; size: NA; D: NA; J: TRBJ2-7; V: TRBV30
DNA: TGCAGTGCTAGAGGGTTCCAGGGGGGTGAGACCCAGTACTTC; CDR3: CSARGFQGGETQYF; size: NA; D: NA; J: TRBJ2-5; V: TRBV20-1
DNA: TGTGCCAGCAGATCAGGGCCCTACAATGAGCAGTTCTTC; CDR3: CASRSGPYNEQFF; size: NA; D: NA; J: TRBJ2-1; V: TRBV6-2/TRBV6-3
DNA: TGTGCCAGCAGTTTAAGGGACAGGGAGGGAAACTATGGCTACACCTTC; CDR3: CASSLRDREGNYGYTF; size: few; D: TRBD1; J: TRBJ1-2; V: TRBV12-3/TRBV12-4
DNA: TGTGCCAGCAGCTTGGTTGCCGCCGGGGAGCTGTTTTTT; CDR3: CASSLVAAGELFF; size: NA; D: NA; J: TRBJ2-2; V: TRBV5-6
DNA: TGTGCCACCAGTGACCGACTGAGCGGGAGGGAAGACAATGAGCAGTTCTTC; CDR3: CATSDRLSGREDNEQFF; size: few; D: TRBD2; J: TRBJ2-1; V: TRBV24-1
DNA: TGTGGTGGACAAAGGAACACTGAAGCTTTCTTT; CDR3: CGGQRNTEAFF; size: NA; D: NA; J: TRBJ1-1; V: TRBV30
DNA: TGTGCCAGCAGCCAAGCCAAGGGCGGCTACACCTTC; CDR3: CASSQAKGGYTF; size: few; D: NA; J: TRBJ1-2; V: TRBV3-1
DNA: TGCAGTGCTTCAGACAGGGGGCTAGCCGGGGAGCAGTACTTC; CDR3: CSASDRGLAGEQYF; size: few; D: TRBD1; J: TRBJ2-7; V: TRBV20-1
DNA: TGTGCCAGCAGCCAAGAGGGGAGCCTCGGCTACACCTTC; CDR3: CASSQEGSLGYTF; size: NA; D: NA; J: TRBJ1-2; V: TRBV3-1